The rows below give T cell receptor beta chains drawn from one sample of a study of blood T cell repertoires in COVID-19. Libraries were prepared by immunoSEQ multiplex PCR; TCRdb keeps only in-frame clonotypes and omits some of them. There are 300,000 to 400,000 clones in the sample; roughly 90% occur only once, and 7% to 8% lies in the top ten. Sequences were obtained from peripheral blood. Receptors originate from a woman aged 70-85 years with COVID-19, enrolled during active disease. Both conserved end residues are part of each CDR3. D genes are given only for firm matches. The size entry is marked missing in some rows and otherwise reads once, few, many or a size class.

NA	NA	TRBJ1-1	16	TRBV4-1	TGCGCCAGCAGCCAAGATCCCGGGGGGGCTGCTAATGAAGCTTTCTTT	CASSQDPGGAANEAFF
NA	NA	TRBJ1-2	12	TRBV11-2	TGTGCCAGCAGCCCGGACAGCTATGGCTACACCTTC	CASSPDSYGYTF
NA	NA	TRBJ1-2	15	TRBV27	TGTGCCAGCAGTTTGGCAGGGAACCTGGACTATGGCTACACCTTC	CASSLAGNLDYGYTF
few	NA	TRBJ1-1	11	TRBV27	TGTGCCAGCAGTCCGGGGGGGGGAGCTTTCTTT	CASSPGGGAFF
NA	NA	TRBJ2-7	14	TRBV29-1	TGCAGCGTTGAAGGACAGAGTCTAACCTACGAGCAGTACTTC	CSVEGQSLTYEQYF
few	TRBD1	TRBJ1-1	14	TRBV5-6	TGTGCCAGCAGCGCGTTACAGGGGATGGCTGAAGCTTTCTTT	CASSALQGMAEAFF
NA	TRBD2	TRBJ2-5	15	TRBV4-1	TGCGCCAGCAGCTTAGCGGGGGGGCCTTCTGAGACCCAGTACTTC	CASSLAGGPSETQYF
NA	TRBD1	TRBJ1-3	14	TRBV11-2	TGTGCCAGCAGTACAGGGGGCTCTGGAAACACCATATATTTT	CASSTGGSGNTIYF
once	TRBD1	TRBJ1-2	11	TRBV29-1	TGCAGCGTGGGACAGGGGGGAGTCTACACCTTC	CSVGQGGVYTF
NA	TRBD1	TRBJ1-5	14	TRBV6-5	TGTGCCAGCCCCAGACAGGGCGACACACGGCCCCAGCATTTT	CASPRQGDTRPQHF
NA	NA	TRBJ1-1	12	TRBV13	TGTGCCAGCAGCTTCTCTAACACTGAAGCTTTCTTT	CASSFSNTEAFF
few	TRBD2	TRBJ2-3	16	TRBV29-1	TGCAGCGCCCCAATTCCTAGCGGGGGGGCCCTAGATACGCAGTATTTT	CSAPIPSGGALDTQYF
NA	NA	TRBJ1-4	14	TRBV28	TGTGCCAGCAGCTACTACCGGACAGCGGAAAAACTGTTTTTT	CASSYYRTAEKLFF
once	NA	TRBJ1-3	16	TRBV30	TGTGCCTGGAGTCCGGGGGGGACACACTCTGGAAACACCATATATTTT	CAWSPGGTHSGNTIYF
few	NA	TRBJ1-2	14	TRBV28	TGTGCCAGCAGCCCCTGGGGGGAACTCTATGGCTACACCTTC	CASSPWGELYGYTF
NA	TRBD1	TRBJ1-1	15	TRBV18	TGTGCCAGCTCACGACTGACAGGGGTGGACACTGAAGCTTTCTTT	CASSRLTGVDTEAFF
NA	NA	TRBJ1-1	15	TRBV30	TGTGCCTGGAGTGTAGGTCGGGAGTTAATCACTGAAGCTTTCTTT	CAWSVGRELITEAFF
NA	TRBD2	TRBJ2-3	15	TRBV19	TGTGCCGCCGCTCGGGGCGGGGGGCCCTCAGATACGCAGTATTTT	CAAARGGGPSDTQYF